This T cell receptor (beta chain) was obtained from a study of PD-1 blockade in classical Hodgkin lymphoma. Clones were sequenced by immunoSEQ multiplex PCR, and TCRdb holds only the in-frame ones, with some missing. Of 70,000 to 80,000 clones in the sample, about 92% were seen once. General observations from the study: In newly diagnosed patients, baseline TCR diversity was reportedly below that of healthy donors.

This clone was counted a few times. Its specificity is unknown. All the patients suffered relapse after autologous stem cell transplantation, and brentuximab vedotin exposure differed. The CDR3 consists of 16 residues. V was shortened by 4 bases and J by 3 bases, with 15 bases between the two germline ends. CDR1 is SGHTA, CDR2 FQGNSA, per germline. The input for sequencing was peripheral blood mononuclear cells (PBMCs), taken at baseline. The genes are TRBV7-2 and TRBJ1-4; tentative D call: TRBD1 (6 bases). The source of this sequence is a human donor with classical Hodgkin lymphoma. The CDR3: CASSSFPGAANEKLFF. CDR3 DNA sequence: TGTGCCAGCAGCTCGTTCCCAGGGGCGGCTAATGAAAAACTGTTTTTT.